This T cell receptor beta chain was captured in a study of blood T cell repertoires in COVID-19. Study as a whole: Collection of acute and convalescent COVID-19 samples took place in the United States, Italy and Spain. PBMCs, B-cell-depleted T cells, or T cells provided the cDNA or gDNA that made up the material.

V shed 7 bases, J shed 5 bases, and the junction held 7 bases outside the gene matches. Germline V gives CDR1 ENHRY, CDR2 SYGVKD. The CDR3 is 15 amino acids. This clone was recorded once. Original processing methods: Estimated nucleated cell counts came from reference gene primer amplification. The method was immunoSEQ multiplex PCR; TCRdb's version includes in-frame clones alone and lacks a portion of them. V and J calls and clone size follow that table, whereas D and trimming were derived from the DNA. This sample has about 150,000 clones, with roughly 89% found just once. Sequencing was carried out using peripheral blood. The sequence was obtained from a man aged 55 to 70 with active or convalescent COVID-19. This chain links TRBV10-3 with TRBJ2-1, with 11 positions matching TRBD2. The CDR3 DNA reads as TGTGCCATCACTTCCGGGACTAGCGGACACAATGAGCAGTTCTTC. Its translation is CAITSGTSGHNEQFF.